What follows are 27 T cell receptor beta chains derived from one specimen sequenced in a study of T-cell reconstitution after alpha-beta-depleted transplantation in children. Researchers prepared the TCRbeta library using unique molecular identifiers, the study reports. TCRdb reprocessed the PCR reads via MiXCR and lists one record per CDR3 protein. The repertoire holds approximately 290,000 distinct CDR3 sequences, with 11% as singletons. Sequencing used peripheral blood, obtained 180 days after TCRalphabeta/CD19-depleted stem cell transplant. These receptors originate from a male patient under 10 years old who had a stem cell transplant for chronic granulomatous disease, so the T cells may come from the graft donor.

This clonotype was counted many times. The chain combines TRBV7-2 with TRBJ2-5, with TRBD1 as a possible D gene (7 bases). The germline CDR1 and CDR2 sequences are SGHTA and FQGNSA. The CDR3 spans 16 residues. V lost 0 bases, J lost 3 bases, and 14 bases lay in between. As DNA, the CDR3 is TGTGCCAGCAGCTTAGCTGGGGGGACAGAAAAAGAGACCCAGTACTTC. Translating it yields CASSLAGGTEKETQYF.

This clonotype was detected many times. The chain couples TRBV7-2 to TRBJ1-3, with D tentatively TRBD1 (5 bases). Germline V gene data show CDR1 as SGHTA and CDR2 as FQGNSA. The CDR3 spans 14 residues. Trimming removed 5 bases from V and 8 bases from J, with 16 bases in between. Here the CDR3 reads CASSPGSQSYTIYF. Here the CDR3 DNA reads TGTGCCAGCAGCCCAGGGTCCCAGTCTTACACCATATATTTT.

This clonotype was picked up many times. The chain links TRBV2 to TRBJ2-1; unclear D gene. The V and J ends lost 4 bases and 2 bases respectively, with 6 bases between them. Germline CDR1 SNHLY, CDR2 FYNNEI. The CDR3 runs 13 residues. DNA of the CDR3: TGTGCCAGCAGTGGCCAGGCCTACAATGAGCAGTTCTTC. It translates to CASSGQAYNEQFF.

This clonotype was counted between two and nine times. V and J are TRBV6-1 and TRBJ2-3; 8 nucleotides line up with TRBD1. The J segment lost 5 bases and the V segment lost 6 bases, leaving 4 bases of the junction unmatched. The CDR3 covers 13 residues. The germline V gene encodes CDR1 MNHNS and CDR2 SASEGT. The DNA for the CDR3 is TGTGCCAGCAGAGTGACAGGGGAAGATACGCAGTATTTT. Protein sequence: CASRVTGEDTQYF.

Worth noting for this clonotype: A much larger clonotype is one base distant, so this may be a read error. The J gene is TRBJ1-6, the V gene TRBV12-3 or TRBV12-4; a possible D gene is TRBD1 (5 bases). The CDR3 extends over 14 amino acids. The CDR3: CTSSPRPGGTPLHF. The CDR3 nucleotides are TGTACCAGCAGTCCCAGACCGGGGGGGACACCCCTCCACTTT.

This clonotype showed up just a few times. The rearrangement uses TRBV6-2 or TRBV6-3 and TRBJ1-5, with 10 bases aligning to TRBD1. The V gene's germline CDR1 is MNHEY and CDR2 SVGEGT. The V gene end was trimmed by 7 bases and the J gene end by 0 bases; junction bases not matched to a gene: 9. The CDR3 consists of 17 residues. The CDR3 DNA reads TGTGCCAGCAAGACGGACAGGGGGGGGCATAGCAATCAGCCCCAGCATTTT. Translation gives CASKTDRGGHSNQPQHF.

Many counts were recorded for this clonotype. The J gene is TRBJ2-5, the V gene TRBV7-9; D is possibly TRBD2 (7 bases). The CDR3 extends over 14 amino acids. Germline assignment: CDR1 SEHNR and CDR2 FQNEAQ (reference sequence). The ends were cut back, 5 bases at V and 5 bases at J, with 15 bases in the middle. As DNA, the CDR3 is TGTGCCAGCAGCGCCATGGGGGGGCTGGAGACCCAGTACTTC. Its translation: CASSAMGGLETQYF.

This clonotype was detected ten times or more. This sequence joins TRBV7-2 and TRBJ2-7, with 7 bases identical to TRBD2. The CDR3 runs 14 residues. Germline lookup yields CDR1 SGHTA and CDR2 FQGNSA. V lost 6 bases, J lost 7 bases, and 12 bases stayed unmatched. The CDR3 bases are TGTGCCAGCAGAGGCGGGAGTGCGGTGGGGGAGCAGTACTTC. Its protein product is CASRGGSAVGEQYF. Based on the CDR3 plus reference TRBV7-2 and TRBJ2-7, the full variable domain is GAGVSQSPSNKVTEKGKDVELRCDPISGHTALYWYRQSLGQGLEFLIYFQGNSAPDKSGLPSDRFSAERTGGSVSTLTIQRTQQEDSAVYLCASRGGSAVGEQYFGPGTRLTVT.

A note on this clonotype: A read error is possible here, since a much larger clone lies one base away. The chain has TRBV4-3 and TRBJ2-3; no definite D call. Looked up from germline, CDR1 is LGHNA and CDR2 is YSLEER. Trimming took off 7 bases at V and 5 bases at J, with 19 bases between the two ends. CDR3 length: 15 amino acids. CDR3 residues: CASMRRHGTKDTQYF. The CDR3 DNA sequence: TGCGCCAGCATGCGTAGGCATGGTACAAAAGATACGCAGTATTTT.

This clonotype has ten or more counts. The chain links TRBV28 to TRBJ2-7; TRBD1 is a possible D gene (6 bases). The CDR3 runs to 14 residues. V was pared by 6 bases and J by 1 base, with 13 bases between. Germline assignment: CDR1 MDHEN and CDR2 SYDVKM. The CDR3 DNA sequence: TGTGCCAGCAGCCCACGCGGACAGTCCTACGAGCAGTACTTC. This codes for CASSPRGQSYEQYF.

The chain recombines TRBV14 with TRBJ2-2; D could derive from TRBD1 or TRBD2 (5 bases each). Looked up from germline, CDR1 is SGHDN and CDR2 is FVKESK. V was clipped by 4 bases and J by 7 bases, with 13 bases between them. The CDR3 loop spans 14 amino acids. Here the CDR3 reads CASSPGPADGELFF. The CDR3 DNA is TGTGCCAGCAGCCCGGGACCCGCGGACGGGGAGCTGTTTTTT.

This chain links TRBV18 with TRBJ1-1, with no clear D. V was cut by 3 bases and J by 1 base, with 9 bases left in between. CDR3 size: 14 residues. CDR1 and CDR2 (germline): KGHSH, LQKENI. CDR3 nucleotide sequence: TGTGCCAGCTCACCGATAGTTAAGAACACTGAAGCTTTCTTT. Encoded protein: CASSPIVKNTEAFF.

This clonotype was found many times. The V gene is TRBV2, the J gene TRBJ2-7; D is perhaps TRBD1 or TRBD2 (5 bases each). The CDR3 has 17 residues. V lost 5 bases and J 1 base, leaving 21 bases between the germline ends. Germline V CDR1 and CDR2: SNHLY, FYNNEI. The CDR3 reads CASSSRHSGTESYEQYF. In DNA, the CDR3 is TGTGCCAGCAGTAGCCGACACTCCGGGACGGAGTCCTACGAGCAGTACTTC. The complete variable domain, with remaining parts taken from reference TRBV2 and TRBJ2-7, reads EPEVTQTPSHQVTQMGQEVILRCVPISNHLYFYWYRQILGQKVEFLVSFYNNEISEKSEIFDDQFSVERPDGSNFTLKIRSTKLEDSAMYFCASSSRHSGTESYEQYFGPGTRLTVT.

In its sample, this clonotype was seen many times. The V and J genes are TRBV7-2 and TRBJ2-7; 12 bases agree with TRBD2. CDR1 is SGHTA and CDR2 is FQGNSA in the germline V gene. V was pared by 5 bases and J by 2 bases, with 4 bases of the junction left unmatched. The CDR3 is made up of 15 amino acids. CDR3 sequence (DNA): TGTGCCAGCAGCCAAGCTAGCGGGGGGGCCTACGAGCAGTACTTC. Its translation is CASSQASGGAYEQYF.

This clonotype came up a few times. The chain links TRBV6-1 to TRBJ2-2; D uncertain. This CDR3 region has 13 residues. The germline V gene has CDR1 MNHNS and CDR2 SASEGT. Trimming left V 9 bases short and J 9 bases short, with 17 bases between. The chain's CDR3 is CASEKLGSRELFF. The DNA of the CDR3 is TGTGCCAGTGAGAAACTGGGTAGCAGGGAGCTGTTTTTT.

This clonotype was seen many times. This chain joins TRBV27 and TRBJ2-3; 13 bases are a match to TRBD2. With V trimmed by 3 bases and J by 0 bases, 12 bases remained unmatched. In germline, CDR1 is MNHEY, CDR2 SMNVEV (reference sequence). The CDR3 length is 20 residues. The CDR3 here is CASSFPGTSGNVASTDTQYF. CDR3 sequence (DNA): TGTGCCAGCAGTTTCCCTGGGACTAGCGGGAATGTGGCTAGCACAGATACGCAGTATTTT.

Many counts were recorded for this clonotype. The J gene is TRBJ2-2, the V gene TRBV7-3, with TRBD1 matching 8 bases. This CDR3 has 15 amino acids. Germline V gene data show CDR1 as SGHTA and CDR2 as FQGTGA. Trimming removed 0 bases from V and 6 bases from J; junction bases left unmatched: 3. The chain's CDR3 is CASSLTDRDAGELFF. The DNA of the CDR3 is TGTGCCAGCAGCTTAACGGACAGGGATGCCGGGGAGCTGTTTTTT.

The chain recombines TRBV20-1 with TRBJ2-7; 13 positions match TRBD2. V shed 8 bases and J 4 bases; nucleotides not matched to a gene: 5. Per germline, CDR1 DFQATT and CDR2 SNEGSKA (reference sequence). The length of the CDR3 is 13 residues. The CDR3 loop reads CSPGLAGAYEQYF. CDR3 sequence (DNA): TGCAGTCCCGGACTAGCGGGAGCATACGAGCAGTACTTC.

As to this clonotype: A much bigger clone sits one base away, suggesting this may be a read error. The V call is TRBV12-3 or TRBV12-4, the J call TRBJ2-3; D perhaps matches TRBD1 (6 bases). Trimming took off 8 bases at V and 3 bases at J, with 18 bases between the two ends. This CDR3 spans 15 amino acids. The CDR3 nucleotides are TGTGCCAGCGGCCCCGGGACAATGGCGACAGATACGCAGTATTTT. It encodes CASGPGTMATDTQYF.

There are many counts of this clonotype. The CDR3 nucleotides read TGTGCCAGCAGCTTAGAACAGGGGCCCCCCTACGAGCAGTACTTC. This encodes CASSLEQGPPYEQYF. The chain links TRBV11-2 to TRBJ2-7, with 7 bases aligning to TRBD1. V trimming: 0 bases; J trimming: 2 bases; junction bases outside the gene matches: 4. Germline V gene sequence: CDR1 SGHAT, CDR2 FQNNGV. This CDR3 contains 15 residues.

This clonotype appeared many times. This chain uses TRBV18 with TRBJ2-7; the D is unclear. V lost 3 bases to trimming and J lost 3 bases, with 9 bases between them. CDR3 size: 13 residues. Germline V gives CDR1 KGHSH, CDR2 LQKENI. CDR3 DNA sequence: TGTGCCAGCTCACCCGGACGTTACTACGAGCAGTACTTC. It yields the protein CASSPGRYYEQYF.

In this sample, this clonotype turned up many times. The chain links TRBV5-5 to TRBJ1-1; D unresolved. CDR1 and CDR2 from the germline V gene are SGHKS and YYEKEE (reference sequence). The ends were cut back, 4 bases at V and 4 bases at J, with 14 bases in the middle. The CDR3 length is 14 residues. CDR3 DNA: TGTGCCAGCAGCCCCCTTTGGGGTAGCACTGAAGCTTTCTTT. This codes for CASSPLWGSTEAFF.

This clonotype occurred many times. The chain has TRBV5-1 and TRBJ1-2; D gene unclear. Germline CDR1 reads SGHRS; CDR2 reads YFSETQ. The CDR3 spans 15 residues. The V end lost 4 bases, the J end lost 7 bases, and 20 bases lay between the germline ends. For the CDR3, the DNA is TGCGCCAGCAGCGCCGCTTCCGGGCCGGTCGGTGGCTACACCTTC. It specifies CASSAASGPVGGYTF.

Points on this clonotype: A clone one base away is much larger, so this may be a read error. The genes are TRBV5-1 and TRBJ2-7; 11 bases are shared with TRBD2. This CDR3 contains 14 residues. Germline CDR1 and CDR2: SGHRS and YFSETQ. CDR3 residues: CTSSPGLAGYEQYF. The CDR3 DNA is TGCACCAGCAGCCCCGGACTAGCGGGTTACGAGCAGTACTTC.

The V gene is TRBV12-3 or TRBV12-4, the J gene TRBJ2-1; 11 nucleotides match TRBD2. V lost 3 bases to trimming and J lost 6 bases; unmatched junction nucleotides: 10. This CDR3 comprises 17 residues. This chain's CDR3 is CASSFIKGGTSGNEQFF. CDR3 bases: TGTGCCAGCAGTTTTATAAAGGGGGGGACTAGCGGCAATGAGCAGTTCTTC.

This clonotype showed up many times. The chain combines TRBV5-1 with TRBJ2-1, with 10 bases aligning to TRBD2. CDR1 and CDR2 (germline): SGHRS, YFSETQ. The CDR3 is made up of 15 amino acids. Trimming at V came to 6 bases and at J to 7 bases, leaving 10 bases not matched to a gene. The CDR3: CASTRERGGWNEQFF. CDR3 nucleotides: TGCGCCAGCACCCGCGAGCGGGGGGGCTGGAATGAGCAGTTCTTC.

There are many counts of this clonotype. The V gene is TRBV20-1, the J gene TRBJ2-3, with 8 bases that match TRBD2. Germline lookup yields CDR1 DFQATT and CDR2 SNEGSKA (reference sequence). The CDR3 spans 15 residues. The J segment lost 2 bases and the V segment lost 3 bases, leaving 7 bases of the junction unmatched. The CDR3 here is CSARELAEITDTQYF. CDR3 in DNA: TGCAGTGCTAGGGAACTAGCGGAGATCACAGATACGCAGTATTTT.